The 24 T cell receptor beta chains reported below all come from one sample, sequenced in a study of blood T cells in healthy people across ages. Primers used in a second PCR of about 6 to 11 cycles were a sample-barcoded 5' primer and a J-beta primer mix. TCRdb processed the 5' RACE reads anew with MiXCR; each CDR3 protein has one entry. The sample has around 1.7 million distinct CDR3 sequences; 28% are singletons. The sample taken for sequencing was blood. The receptors shown here come from a woman aged 25 to 39 in good health.

This clonotype was counted many times. This rearrangement joins TRBV7-2 to TRBJ1-6; D possibly corresponds to TRBD1 (6 bases). The V gene's germline CDR1 is SGHTA and CDR2 FQGNSA. The ends were cut back, 5 bases at V and 7 bases at J, with 18 bases in the middle. The CDR3 sequence is 16 residues long. The CDR3 coding sequence is TGTGCCAGCAGCCCACGTCAGGGGCGCCGCAATTCACCCCTCCACTTT. Its translation is CASSPRQGRRNSPLHF.

The chain is built from TRBV11-2 and TRBJ2-7; TRBD2 might be the D (6 bases). The CDR3 is made up of 15 amino acids. Trimming removed 7 bases from V and 0 bases from J, with 16 bases in between. Germline assignment: CDR1 SGHAT and CDR2 FQNNGV. The CDR3 loop reads CASKLAGTPSYEQYF. DNA of the CDR3: TGTGCCAGCAAGTTGGCGGGGACTCCCTCCTACGAGCAGTACTTC. The full variable domain, in which reference TRBV11-2 and TRBJ2-7 provide the parts outside the CDR3, is EAGVAQSPRYKIIEKRQSVAFWCNPISGHATLYWYQQILGQGPKLLIQFQNNGVVDDSQLPKDRFSAERLKGVDSTLKIQPAKLEDSAVYLCASKLAGTPSYEQYFGPGTRLTVT.

This clonotype turned up a few times. This CDR3 is CSAVAGLAGPNGEQFF. As DNA, the CDR3 is TGCAGCGCCGTCGCGGGACTAGCGGGCCCCAATGGTGAGCAGTTCTTC. The chain links TRBV29-1 to TRBJ2-1; TRBD2 matches at 12 bases. CDR3 length: 16 residues. From germline, CDR1 is SQVTM and CDR2 ANQGSEA. V was clipped by 7 bases and J by 9 bases; unmatched bases: 16.

The chain links TRBV11-2 to TRBJ2-3, with D perhaps matching TRBD2 (6 bases). Germline CDR1 SGHAT, CDR2 FQNNGV. CDR3 length: 14 amino acids. V was clipped by 1 base and J by 6 bases, with 11 bases between them. In DNA, the CDR3 is TGTGCCAGCAGCTTAGTTTTCGCGGGGGATACGCAGTATTTT. Its protein is CASSLVFAGDTQYF.

The sample holds a few counts of this clonotype. The rearrangement uses TRBV5-1 and TRBJ2-2; D gene unclear. The CDR3 length is 14 residues. Germline V gives CDR1 SGHRS, CDR2 YFSETQ. Trimming shortened V by 1 base and J by 2 bases, and 6 bases separated the two germline ends. CDR3 nucleotide sequence: TGCGCCAGCAGCTTGAGGACCAACACCGGGGAGCTGTTTTTT. Protein product: CASSLRTNTGELFF.

The genes are TRBV20-1 and TRBJ1-1; TRBD1 aligns across 7 bases. The germline V gene encodes CDR1 DFQATT and CDR2 SNEGSKA (reference sequence). V lost 2 bases and J lost 4; bases outside the gene matches: 10. This CDR3 region has 15 residues. The CDR3 DNA follows: TGCAGTGCTAGACCCCGGGCAGGGGGGAGCACTGAAGCTTTCTTT. Amino acid sequence: CSARPRAGGSTEAFF.

This clonotype was counted at least ten times. The chain carries TRBV15 and TRBJ2-5; 9 nucleotides match TRBD2. The germline gives CDR1 LNHNV, CDR2 YYDKDF (reference sequence). V was pared by 0 bases and J by 4 bases, with 9 bases of the junction left unmatched. The CDR3 is 17 amino acids. The CDR3 protein is CATSRELAGSRGETQYF. The DNA of the CDR3 is TGTGCCACCAGCAGAGAACTAGCGGGCTCTCGGGGAGAGACCCAGTACTTC.

The chain links TRBV25-1 to TRBJ2-1, with 7 bases lining up with TRBD2. V shed 3 bases, J shed 5 bases, and the junction held 13 bases outside the gene matches. This CDR3 comprises 17 residues. Germline V gene data show CDR1 as MGHDK and CDR2 as SYGVNS. DNA of the CDR3: TGTGCCAGCAGTGACCTAACCCTAGCGGTAAGGGACAATGAGCAGTTCTTC. Translation: CASSDLTLAVRDNEQFF.

The rearrangement links TRBV27 to TRBJ2-4, with a possible D match to TRBD2 (5 bases). The CDR3 is made up of 14 amino acids. Germline assignment: CDR1 MNHEY and CDR2 SMNVEV (reference sequence). The V end lost 4 bases, the J end lost 2 bases, and 9 bases lay between the germline ends. The CDR3 sequence is CASSSGVSKNIQYF. As DNA, the CDR3 is TGTGCCAGCAGTTCCGGGGTGTCCAAAAACATTCAGTACTTC.

The chain employs TRBV5-1 and TRBJ2-1, with D hard to call. The CDR3 is 14 amino acids. Germline assignment: CDR1 SGHRS and CDR2 YFSETQ. V was pared by 4 bases and J by 5 bases, with 13 bases between. CDR3 residues: CASSPMDADNEQFF. CDR3 nucleotides: TGCGCCAGCAGCCCGATGGACGCCGACAATGAGCAGTTCTTC.

This clonotype was seen repeatedly, ten times or more. V gene TRBV5-1 combines with J gene TRBJ2-1, with D hard to call. Germline assignment: CDR1 SGHRS and CDR2 YFSETQ. CDR3 length: 17 residues. Trimming took off 0 bases at V and 10 bases at J, with 23 bases between the two ends. CDR3 nucleotides: TGCGCCAGCAGCTTGGGAGCCTTAGGACCACTTTTTGCAGAGCAGTTCTTC. It specifies CASSLGALGPLFAEQFF.

The chain has TRBV2 and TRBJ2-7, with D perhaps matching TRBD2 (6 bases). There are 15 residues in the CDR3. V was pared by 2 bases and J by 2 bases, with 13 bases between. From germline, CDR1 is SNHLY and CDR2 FYNNEI. Here the CDR3 reads CASSELSGSTYEQYF. CDR3 bases: TGTGCCAGCAGTGAACTTAGCGGATCAACCTACGAGCAGTACTTC.

In this sample, this clonotype turned up a few times. The rearrangement joins TRBV27 to TRBJ2-5; D gene unclear. The CDR3 is 13 residues long. The germline V and J ends were trimmed by 4 bases and 4 bases, with 10 bases remaining between them. CDR1 is MNHEY and CDR2 is SMNVEV in the germline V gene (reference sequence). In nucleotides, the CDR3 is TGTGCCAGCAGTTCTGCCGTCCGAGAGACCCAGTACTTC. This encodes CASSSAVRETQYF.

In its sample, this clonotype was seen a few times. As DNA, the CDR3 is TGTGCCAGCAGCCCCACTCGGGCGCCCCAGCATTTT. As protein: CASSPTRAPQHF. The J gene is TRBJ1-5, the V gene TRBV12-3 or TRBV12-4; no definite D call. V was trimmed by 6 bases and J by 9 bases, leaving 12 bases between them. The CDR3 consists of 12 residues.

This clonotype was recorded many times. The V and J genes are TRBV20-1 and TRBJ2-1, with D possibly matching TRBD2 (5 bases). The V and J ends lost 0 bases and 4 bases respectively, with 7 bases between them. The CDR3 is 13 amino acids. CDR1 is DFQATT and CDR2 is SNEGSKA in the germline V gene (reference sequence). As DNA, the CDR3 is TGCAGTGCTAGAGAGGACTCTTACAATGAGCAGTTCTTC. Translating it yields CSAREDSYNEQFF.

The chain is built from TRBV9 and TRBJ2-1; weak D call: TRBD2 (6 bases). The CDR3 totals 16 residues. Per germline, CDR1 SGDLS and CDR2 YYNGEE. The ends were cut back, 5 bases at V and 2 bases at J, with 17 bases in the middle. The CDR3 protein is CASSLLGRGAYNEQFF. CDR3 coding DNA: TGTGCCAGCAGTTTGTTAGGGCGGGGCGCCTACAATGAGCAGTTCTTC.

The chain has TRBV7-9 and TRBJ1-1; D gene ambiguous. The germline gives CDR1 SEHNR, CDR2 FQNEAQ (reference sequence). V lost 1 base, J lost 5 bases, and 14 bases lay in between. The CDR3 is 15 amino acids. CDR3 amino acids: CASSLGGVPVTEAFF. In DNA form, the CDR3 reads TGTGCCAGCAGCTTAGGTGGGGTTCCGGTGACTGAAGCTTTCTTT.

The sample holds many counts of this clonotype. The chain combines TRBV7-3 with TRBJ2-1; TRBD2 matches 9 bases. This CDR3 has 14 residues. CDR1 and CDR2 (germline): SGHTA, FQGTGA. The junction had 4 bases not matched to a gene; V was cut back by 3 bases and J by 7 bases. Here the CDR3 reads CASSLSGGRNEQFF. The CDR3 DNA reads TGTGCCAGCAGCTTGAGCGGGGGGAGGAATGAGCAGTTCTTC.

This clonotype appeared a few times. The chain links TRBV5-1 to TRBJ2-1, with a tentative D call TRBD2 (6 bases). Trimming cost V 1 base and J 7 bases, with 12 bases left between them. The CDR3 contains 14 residues. Per germline, CDR1 SGHRS and CDR2 YFSETQ. The CDR3 nucleotides are TGCGCCAGCAGCTTGTACGCGGGGCCTAATGAGCAGTTCTTC. It yields the protein CASSLYAGPNEQFF.

This clonotype was recorded once. Since a much larger clone is just one base distant, this may be a read error. The chain has TRBV20-1 and TRBJ2-5; D gene ambiguous. TRBJ2-7 matches the DNA end more closely, so the J call is doubtful. The CDR3 runs 13 residues. Germline V lookup: CDR1 DFQATT, CDR2 SNEGSKA (reference sequence). The CDR3: CSDSLPGNYEQYF. In nucleotides, the CDR3 is TGCAGTGATAGTCTCCCCGGCAATTACGAGCAGTACTTC.

A word on this clonotype: The junction departs from germline at one end; a sequencing error may be responsible. This chain uses TRBV6-6 with TRBJ2-1; 8 bases fit TRBD2. There are 17 residues in the CDR3. Germline V lookup: CDR1 MNHNY, CDR2 SVGAGI (reference sequence). DNA of the CDR3: TGTGCCAGCAGTTACTCGTTGGCGGGGGGCGAGGGCAATGAGCAGGTCTTC. Protein: CASSYSLAGGEGNEQVF.

This clonotype was found many times. The chain has TRBV27 and TRBJ2-7; a possible D gene is TRBD1 (5 bases). In germline, CDR1 is MNHEY, CDR2 SMNVEV (reference sequence). The CDR3 covers 13 residues. V shed 6 bases and J shed 1 base, with 10 bases lying between them. In nucleotides, the CDR3 is TGTGCCAGCAGCGGACACGGTTCCTACGAGCAGTACTTC. Translation gives CASSGHGSYEQYF.

The CDR3 sequence is CASSPGTAENEQYF. The CDR3 bases are TGTGCCAGCAGCCCAGGAACGGCAGAGAACGAGCAGTACTTC. The genes are TRBV3-1 and TRBJ2-7; D ambiguous. Trimming pared 4 bases from V and 5 bases from J, leaving 15 bases between. Per germline, CDR1 LGHDT and CDR2 YNNKEL (reference sequence). This CDR3 comprises 14 residues.

The V and J genes are TRBV4-1 and TRBJ1-1, with TRBD1 identical over 7 bases. The germline V gene has CDR1 MGHRA and CDR2 YSYEKL. The V segment lost 4 bases and the J segment 0 bases; nucleotides outside the gene matches: 8. The CDR3 consists of 16 residues. The CDR3 DNA is TGCGCCAGCAGCCCCCCACTCAGGGGGGTGAACACTGAAGCTTTCTTT. Its protein product is CASSPPLRGVNTEAFF.